This T cell receptor (beta chain) stems from a study of T cell clones after liver transplantation. Study summary: Subjects received no induction therapy and standard immunosuppression until randomization at 12-24 months post-transplant.

The protocol was immunoSEQ multiplex PCR, while the TCRdb copy is restricted to in-frame clones and leaves out a portion. The repertoire holds about 15,000 clones, about 93% seen once, with 40% to 50% in the top ten. Germline CDR1 and CDR2: SQVTM and ANQGSEA. The CDR3 contains 13 residues. Trimming removed 2 bases from V and 3 bases from J; junction bases left unmatched: 2. The sample in question was CD8+ T cells from blood, obtained before liver transplant. The chain recombines TRBV29-1 with TRBJ1-2, with TRBD1 matching over 8 bases. The sequence was obtained from a human donor who received a liver transplant. CDR3 coding DNA: TGCAGCGTTGAATCGGACAGGGACTATGGCTACACCTTC. Translation gives CSVESDRDYGYTF. Full variable domain (outside the CDR3, taken from reference TRBV29-1 and TRBJ1-2): SAVISQKPSRDICQRGTSLTIQCQVDSQVTMMFWYRQQPGQSLTLIATANQGSEATYESGFVIDKFPISRPNLTFSTLTVSNMSPEDSSIYLCSVESDRDYGYTFGSGTRLTVV.